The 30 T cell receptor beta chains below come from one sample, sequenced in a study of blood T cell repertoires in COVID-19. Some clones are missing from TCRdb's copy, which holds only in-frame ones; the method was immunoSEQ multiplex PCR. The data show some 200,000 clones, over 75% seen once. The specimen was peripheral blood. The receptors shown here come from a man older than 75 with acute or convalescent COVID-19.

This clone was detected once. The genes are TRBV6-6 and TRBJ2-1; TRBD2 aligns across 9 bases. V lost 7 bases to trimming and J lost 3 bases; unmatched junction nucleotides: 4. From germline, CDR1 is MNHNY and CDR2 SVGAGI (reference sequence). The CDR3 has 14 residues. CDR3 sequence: CASTAGGNYNEQFF. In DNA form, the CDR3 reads TGTGCCAGCACAGCGGGAGGCAACTACAATGAGCAGTTCTTC.

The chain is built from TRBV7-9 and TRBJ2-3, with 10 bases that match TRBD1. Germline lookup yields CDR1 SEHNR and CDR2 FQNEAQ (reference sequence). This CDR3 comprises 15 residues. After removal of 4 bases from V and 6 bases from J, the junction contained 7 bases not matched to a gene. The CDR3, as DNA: TGTGCCAGCAGCTCGACGGGACAGGGGCCGGATACGCAGTATTTT. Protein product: CASSSTGQGPDTQYF.

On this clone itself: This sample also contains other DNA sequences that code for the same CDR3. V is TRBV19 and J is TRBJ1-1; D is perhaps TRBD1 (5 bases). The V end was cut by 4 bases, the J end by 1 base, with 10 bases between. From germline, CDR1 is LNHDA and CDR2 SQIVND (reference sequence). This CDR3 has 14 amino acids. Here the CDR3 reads CASSNGQGNTEAFF. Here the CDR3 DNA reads TGTGCCAGTAGTAACGGGCAGGGGAACACTGAAGCTTTCTTT.

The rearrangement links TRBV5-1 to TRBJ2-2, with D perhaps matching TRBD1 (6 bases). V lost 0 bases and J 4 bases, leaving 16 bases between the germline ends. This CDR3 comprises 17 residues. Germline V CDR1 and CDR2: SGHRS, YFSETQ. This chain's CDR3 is CASSLEGQIYPTGELFF. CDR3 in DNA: TGCGCCAGCAGCTTGGAAGGACAGATCTATCCCACCGGGGAGCTGTTTTTT.

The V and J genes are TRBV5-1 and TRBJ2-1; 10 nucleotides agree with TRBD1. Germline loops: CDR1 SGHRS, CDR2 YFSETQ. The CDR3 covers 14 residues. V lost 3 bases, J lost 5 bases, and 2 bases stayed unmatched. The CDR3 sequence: CASSWDRGDNEQFF. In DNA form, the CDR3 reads TGCGCCAGCAGCTGGGACAGGGGAGACAATGAGCAGTTCTTC.

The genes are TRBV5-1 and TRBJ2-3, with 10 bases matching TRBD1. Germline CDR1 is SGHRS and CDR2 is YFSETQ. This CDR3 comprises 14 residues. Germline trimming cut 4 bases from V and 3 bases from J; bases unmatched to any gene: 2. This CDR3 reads CASSEGQGTDTQYF. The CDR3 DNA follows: TGCGCCAGCAGCGAGGGACAGGGGACAGATACGCAGTATTTT.

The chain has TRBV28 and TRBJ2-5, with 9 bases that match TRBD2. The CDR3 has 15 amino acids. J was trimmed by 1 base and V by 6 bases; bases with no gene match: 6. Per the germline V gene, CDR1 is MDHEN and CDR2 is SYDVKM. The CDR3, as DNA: TGTGCCAGCAGGGAACTAGCGGGTCCCCAAGAGACCCAGTACTTC. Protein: CASRELAGPQETQYF.

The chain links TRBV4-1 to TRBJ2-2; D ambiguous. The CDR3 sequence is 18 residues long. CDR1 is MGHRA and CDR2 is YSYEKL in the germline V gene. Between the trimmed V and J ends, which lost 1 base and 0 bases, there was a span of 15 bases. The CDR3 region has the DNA TGCGCCAGCAGCCAAGGCAGGCTGGATTACGCGAACACCGGGGAGCTGTTTTTT. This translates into CASSQGRLDYANTGELFF.

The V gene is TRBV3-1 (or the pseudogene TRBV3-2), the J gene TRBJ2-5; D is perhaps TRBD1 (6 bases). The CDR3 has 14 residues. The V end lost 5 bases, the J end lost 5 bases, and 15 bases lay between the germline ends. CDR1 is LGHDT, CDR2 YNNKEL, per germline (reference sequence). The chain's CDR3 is CASSSQGLGETQYF. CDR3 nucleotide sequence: TGTGCCAGCAGCAGTCAGGGGTTGGGGGAGACCCAGTACTTC.

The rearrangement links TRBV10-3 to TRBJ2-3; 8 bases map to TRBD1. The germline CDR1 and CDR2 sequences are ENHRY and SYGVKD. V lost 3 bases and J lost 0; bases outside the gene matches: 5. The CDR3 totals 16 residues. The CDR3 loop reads CAISEGTGTSTDTQYF. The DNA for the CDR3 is TGTGCCATCAGTGAAGGGACAGGAACAAGCACAGATACGCAGTATTTT.

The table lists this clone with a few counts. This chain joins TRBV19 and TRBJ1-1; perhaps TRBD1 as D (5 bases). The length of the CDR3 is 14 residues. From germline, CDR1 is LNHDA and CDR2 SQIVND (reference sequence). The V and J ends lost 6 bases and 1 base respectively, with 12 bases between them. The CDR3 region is CASRKTRGNTEAFF. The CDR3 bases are TGTGCCAGTAGAAAGACAAGGGGGAACACTGAAGCTTTCTTT. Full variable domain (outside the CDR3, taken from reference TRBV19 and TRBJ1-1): DGGITQSPKYLFRKEGQNVTLSCEQNLNHDAMYWYRQDPGQGLRLIYYSQIVNDFQKGDIAEGYSVSREKKESFPLTVTSAQKNPTAFYLCASRKTRGNTEAFFGQGTRLTVV.

The chain's CDR3 is CASSSSTGVSYGYTF. For the CDR3, the DNA is TGTGCCAGCAGCTCGAGCACAGGGGTTAGCTATGGCTACACCTTC. The chain recombines TRBV11-2 with TRBJ1-2; 7 bases match TRBD1. CDR1 and CDR2 (germline): SGHAT, FQNNGV. The CDR3 length is 15 residues. With 4 bases clipped from V and 4 bases from J, the junction kept 9 bases outside the gene matches.

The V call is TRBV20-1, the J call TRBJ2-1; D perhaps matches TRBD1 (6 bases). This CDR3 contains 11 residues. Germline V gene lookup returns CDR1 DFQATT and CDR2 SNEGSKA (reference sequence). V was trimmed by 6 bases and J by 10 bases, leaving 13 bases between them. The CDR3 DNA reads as TGCAGTGCAAGACCCGGGACAGAGCAGTTCTTC. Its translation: CSARPGTEQFF.

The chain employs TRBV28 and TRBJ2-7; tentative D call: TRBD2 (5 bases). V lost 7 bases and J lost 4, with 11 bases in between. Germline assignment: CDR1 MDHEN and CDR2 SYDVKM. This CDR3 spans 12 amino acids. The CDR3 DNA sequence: TGTGCCAGCACCTCCCCGGGGTACGAGCAGTACTTC. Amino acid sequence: CASTSPGYEQYF. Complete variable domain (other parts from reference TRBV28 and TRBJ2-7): DVKVTQSSRYLVKRTGEKVFLECVQDMDHENMFWYRQDPGLGLRLIYFSYDVKMKEKGDIPEGYSVSREKKERFSLILESASTNQTSMYLCASTSPGYEQYFGPGTRLTVT.

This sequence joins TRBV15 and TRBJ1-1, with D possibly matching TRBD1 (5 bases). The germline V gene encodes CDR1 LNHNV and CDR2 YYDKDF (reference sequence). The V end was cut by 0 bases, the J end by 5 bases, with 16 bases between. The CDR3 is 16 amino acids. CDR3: CATSRDLGEARTEAFF. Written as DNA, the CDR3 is TGTGCCACCAGCAGAGATCTGGGGGAGGCAAGGACTGAAGCTTTCTTT.

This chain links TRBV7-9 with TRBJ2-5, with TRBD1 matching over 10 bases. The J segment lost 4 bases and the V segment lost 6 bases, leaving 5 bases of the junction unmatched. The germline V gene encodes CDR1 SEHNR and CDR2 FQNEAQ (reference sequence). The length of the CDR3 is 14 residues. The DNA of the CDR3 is TGTGCCAGCAGGCCCGGGACAGGGGTAGAGACCCAGTACTTC. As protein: CASRPGTGVETQYF.

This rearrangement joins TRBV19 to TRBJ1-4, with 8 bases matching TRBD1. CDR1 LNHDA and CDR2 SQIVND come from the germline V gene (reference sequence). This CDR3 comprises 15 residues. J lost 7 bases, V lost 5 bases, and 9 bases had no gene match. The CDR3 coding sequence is TGTGCCAGTAGTCCGACAGGGGTTGAGTTTGAAAAACTGTTTTTT. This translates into CASSPTGVEFEKLFF.

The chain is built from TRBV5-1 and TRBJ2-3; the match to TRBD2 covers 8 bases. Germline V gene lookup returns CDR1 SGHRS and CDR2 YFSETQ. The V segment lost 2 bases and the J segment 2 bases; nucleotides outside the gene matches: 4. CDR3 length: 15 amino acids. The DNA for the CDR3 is TGCGCCAGCAGCTTACAGCGGGGGCCCACAGATACGCAGTATTTT. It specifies CASSLQRGPTDTQYF.

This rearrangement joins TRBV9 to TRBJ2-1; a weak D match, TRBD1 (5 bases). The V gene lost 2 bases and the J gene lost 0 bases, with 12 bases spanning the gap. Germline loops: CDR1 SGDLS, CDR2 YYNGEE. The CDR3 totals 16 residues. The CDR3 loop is CASSVTALGSYNEQFF. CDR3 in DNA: TGTGCCAGCAGCGTGACAGCCCTAGGCTCCTACAATGAGCAGTTCTTC. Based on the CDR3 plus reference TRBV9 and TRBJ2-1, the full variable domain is DSGVTQTPKHLITATGQRVTLRCSPRSGDLSVYWYQQSLDQGLQFLIQYYNGEERAKGNILERFSAQQFPDLHSELNLSSLELGDSALYFCASSVTALGSYNEQFFGPGTRLTVL.

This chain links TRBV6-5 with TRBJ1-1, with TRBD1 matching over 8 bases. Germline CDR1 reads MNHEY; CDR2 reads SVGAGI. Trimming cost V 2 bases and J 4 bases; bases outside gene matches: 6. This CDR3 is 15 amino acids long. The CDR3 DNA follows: TGTGCCAGCAGTTACGGTGTCAGGGGGCTCACTGAAGCTTTCTTT. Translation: CASSYGVRGLTEAFF.

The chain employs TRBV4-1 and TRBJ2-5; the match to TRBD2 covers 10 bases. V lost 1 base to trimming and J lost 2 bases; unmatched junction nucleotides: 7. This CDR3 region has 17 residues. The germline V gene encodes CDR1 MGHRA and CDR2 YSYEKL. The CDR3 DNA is TGCGCCAGCAGCCAAGTTCATTCTAGCGGGAGACAAGAGACCCAGTACTTC. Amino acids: CASSQVHSSGRQETQYF.

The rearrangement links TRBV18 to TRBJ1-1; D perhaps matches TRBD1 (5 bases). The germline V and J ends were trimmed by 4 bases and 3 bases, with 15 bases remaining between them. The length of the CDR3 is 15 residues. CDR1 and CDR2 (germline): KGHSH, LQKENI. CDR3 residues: CASSRTATRDTEAFF. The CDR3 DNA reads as TGTGCCAGCTCACGAACCGCAACCAGGGACACTGAAGCTTTCTTT.

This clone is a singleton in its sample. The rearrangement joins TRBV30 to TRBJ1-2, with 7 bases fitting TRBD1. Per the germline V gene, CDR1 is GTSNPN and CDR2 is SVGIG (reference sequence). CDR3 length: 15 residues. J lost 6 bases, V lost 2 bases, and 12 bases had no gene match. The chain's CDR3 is CAWSSRTGQINGYTF. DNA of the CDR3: TGTGCCTGGAGTAGCCGGACGGGACAGATAAATGGCTACACCTTC.

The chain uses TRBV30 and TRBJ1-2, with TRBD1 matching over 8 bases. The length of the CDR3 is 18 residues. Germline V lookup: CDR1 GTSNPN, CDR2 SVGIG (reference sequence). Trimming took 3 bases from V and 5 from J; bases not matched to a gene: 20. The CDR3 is CAWSVIRDRFPMGYGYTF. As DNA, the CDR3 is TGTGCCTGGAGCGTCATCAGGGACAGGTTCCCTATGGGATATGGCTACACCTTC.

The CDR3 DNA sequence: TGTGCCAGCAGTTTGACAGATAACACTGAAGCTTTCTTT. This encodes CASSLTDNTEAFF. The chain recombines TRBV9 with TRBJ1-1, with D perhaps TRBD1 (5 bases). V was clipped by 5 bases and J by 2 bases, with 10 bases between them. The germline gives CDR1 SGDLS, CDR2 YYNGEE. This CDR3 is built from 13 residues.

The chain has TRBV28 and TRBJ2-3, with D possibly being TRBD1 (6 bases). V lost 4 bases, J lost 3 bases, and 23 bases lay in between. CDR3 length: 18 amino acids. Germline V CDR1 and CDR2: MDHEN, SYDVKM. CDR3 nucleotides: TGTGCCAGCAGTTCCCCTACGAAACCACAGGGAATAACAGATACGCAGTATTTT. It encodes CASSSPTKPQGITDTQYF. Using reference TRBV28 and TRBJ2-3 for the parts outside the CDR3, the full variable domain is DVKVTQSSRYLVKRTGEKVFLECVQDMDHENMFWYRQDPGLGLRLIYFSYDVKMKEKGDIPEGYSVSREKKERFSLILESASTNQTSMYLCASSSPTKPQGITDTQYFGPGTRLTVL.

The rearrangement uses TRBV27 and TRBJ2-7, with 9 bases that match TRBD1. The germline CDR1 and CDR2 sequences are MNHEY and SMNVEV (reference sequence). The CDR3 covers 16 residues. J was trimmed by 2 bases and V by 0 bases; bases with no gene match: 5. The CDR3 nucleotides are TGTGCCAGCAGTTTATCTCGGACAGGGGTGACCTACGAGCAGTACTTC. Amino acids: CASSLSRTGVTYEQYF.

The CDR3 nucleotides read TGTGCCAGCAGGGCCACAGCGGGGGTCTACGAGCAGTACTTC. Translated: CASRATAGVYEQYF. This chain links TRBV2 with TRBJ2-7, with 8 bases matching TRBD2. The ends lost 6 bases at V and 3 bases at J; junction bases unmatched: 7. CDR3 length equals 14 residues. CDR1 and CDR2 (germline): SNHLY, FYNNEI.

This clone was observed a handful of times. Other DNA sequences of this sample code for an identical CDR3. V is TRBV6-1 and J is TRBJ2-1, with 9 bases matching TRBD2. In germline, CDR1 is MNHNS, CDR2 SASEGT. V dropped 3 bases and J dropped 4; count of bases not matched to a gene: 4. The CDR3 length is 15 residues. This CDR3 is CASSERLAGYNEQFF. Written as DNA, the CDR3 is TGTGCCAGCAGTGAGCGTCTAGCGGGATACAATGAGCAGTTCTTC.

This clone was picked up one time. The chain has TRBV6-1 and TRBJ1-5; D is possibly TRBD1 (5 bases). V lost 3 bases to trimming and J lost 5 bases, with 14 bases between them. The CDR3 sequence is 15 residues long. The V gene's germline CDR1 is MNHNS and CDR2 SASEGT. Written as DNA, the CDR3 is TGTGCCAGCAGTGATAGGGGTCTCGTCGATCAGCCCCAGCATTTT. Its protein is CASSDRGLVDQPQHF.